This T cell receptor (beta chain) derives from a study of cytomegalovirus exposure and HLA in healthy donors. Vbeta (60) and Jbeta (13) primers were used in the PCR. The table came from immunoSEQ multiplex PCR; TCRdb's copy has only in-frame clones and leaves some out. The table records 100,000 or so clones, roughly 82% of them present only once. The germline gives CDR1 KGHSH, CDR2 LQKENI. This CDR3 contains 15 residues. The germline V and J ends were trimmed by 8 bases and 1 base, with 15 bases remaining between them. The origin of this receptor is a man between 25 and 39 years old in good health and CMV-seropositive. Specimen: PBMCs. The V and J genes are TRBV18 and TRBJ1-5; no clear D. The CDR3, as DNA: TGTGCCAGCCCAATTACGCCGGAGAGCAATCAGCCCCAGCATTTT. Translated: CASPITPESNQPQHF.